The rows below give T cell receptor beta chains drawn from one sample of a study of Ad26.COV2.S vaccination and SARS-CoV-2 variants. Profiling relied on immunoSEQ multiplex PCR, and the TCRdb table lists in-frame clones only, not all of them. In the table there are about 250,000 clones, over 75% of which are singletons. Specimen: peripheral blood, collected in a trial of Ad26.COV2.S vaccine versus placebo. Receptor source: a person between 18 and 65 years old who received the Ad26.COV2.S COVID-19 vaccine or a placebo. The CDR3 runs from the conserved cysteine through the conserved F or W. The D gene is left open where the match is weak. A row's size may be missing; if present it is once, few, many or a size class.

v_gene	len	j_gene	d_gene	abundance	CDR3nt	CDR3aa
TRBV6-5	14	TRBJ2-7	TRBD1	.	TGTGCCAGCAGTAGACAGGGGAGAACCTACGAGCAGTACTTC	CASSRQGRTYEQYF
TRBV5-1	14	TRBJ2-5	TRBD2	.	TGCGCCAGCAGCTTAGGCGGGGGAGGTGAGACCCAGTACTTC	CASSLGGGGETQYF
TRBV5-1	14	TRBJ2-1	TRBD1	.	TGCGCCAGCAGCGTACAGGGGTCCTACAATGAGCAGTTCTTC	CASSVQGSYNEQFF
TRBV29-1	13	TRBJ2-2	.	.	TGCAGCGTGGGACGTGAGGGCACCGGGGAGCTGTTTTTT	CSVGREGTGELFF
TRBV18	15	TRBJ2-7	TRBD1	.	TGTGCCAGCTCATCTTCGACAGGGGAGTTGGGCGAGCAGTACTTC	CASSSSTGELGEQYF
TRBV27	17	TRBJ1-1	TRBD1	.	TGTGCCAGCAGTTTAAGGACAGGGGGCGTTAGGGACACTGAAGCTTTCTTT	CASSLRTGGVRDTEAFF
TRBV3-1/TRBV3-2	14	TRBJ1-1	.	.	TGTGCCAGCAGCCCGACAGGTTTGAACACTGAAGCTTTCTTT	CASSPTGLNTEAFF
TRBV5-6	16	TRBJ2-7	TRBD2	.	TGTGCCAGCAGCTGGGGCGGGAGCACCACAGCCTACGAGCAGTACTTC	CASSWGGSTTAYEQYF
TRBV5-4	15	TRBJ2-7	.	.	TGTGCCAGCAGCTTGGGCACAGCCAACTCCTACGAGCAGTACTTC	CASSLGTANSYEQYF
TRBV3-1/TRBV3-2	15	TRBJ1-4	.	once	TGTGCCAGCAGCCAAGGACAGGTCGAGGGTGAAAAACTGTTTTTT	CASSQGQVEGEKLFF
TRBV27	15	TRBJ2-1	.	once	TGTGCCAGCAGTTTGATCAGCGGAGGATACAATGAGCAGTTCTTC	CASSLISGGYNEQFF
TRBV6-5	12	TRBJ1-5	.	.	TGTGCCAGCAGCCTGCTTAATCAGCCCCAGCATTTT	CASSLLNQPQHF
TRBV30	15	TRBJ2-1	TRBD2	.	TGTGCCTTCGGGACAGGACTAGCGGGGAAGGGTGAGCAGTTCTTC	CAFGTGLAGKGEQFF
TRBV10-3	13	TRBJ1-2	.	.	TGTGCCATCAGTGGAGGGGCTAACTATGGCTACACCTTC	CAISGGANYGYTF
TRBV6-2/TRBV6-3	14	TRBJ2-7	TRBD1	.	TGTGCCAGCAGTGGGTATGGACAGGTCAACGAGCAGTACTTC	CASSGYGQVNEQYF
TRBV5-1	15	TRBJ1-4	.	.	TGCGCCAGCAGCCCGCTAATGGGGGCGGGTGAAAAACTGTTTTTT	CASSPLMGAGEKLFF
TRBV5-1	14	TRBJ2-1	.	.	TGCGCCAGCAGGGAGGATATAGTCTACAATGAGCAGTTCTTC	CASREDIVYNEQFF
TRBV9	18	TRBJ2-5	TRBD2	.	TGTGCCAGCAGCGTAGCTCTAGCGGGGGGATCAGCACAAGAGACCCAGTACTTC	CASSVALAGGSAQETQYF
TRBV25-1	14	TRBJ1-5	.	few	TGTGCCAGCAGTTATGGGACAACGAATCAGCCCCAGCATTTT	CASSYGTTNQPQHF
TRBV6-2/TRBV6-3	14	TRBJ1-1	.	.	TGTGCCAGCAGTTACTCGGGGGGGTCCGTTGAAGCTTTCTTT	CASSYSGGSVEAFF
TRBV9	13	TRBJ2-1	.	.	TGTGCCAGCAGCTCCGGACCCAACAATGAGCAGTTCTTC	CASSSGPNNEQFF
TRBV7-9	13	TRBJ1-1	.	.	TGTGCCAGCAGCCTGGATTTAGGGGGGAAAGCTTTCTTT	CASSLDLGGKAFF
TRBV4-1	14	TRBJ2-7	.	.	TGCGCCAGCAGCCCCTTCTCCAGGGGCTACGAGCAGTACTTC	CASSPFSRGYEQYF
TRBV5-8	14	TRBJ2-5	.	.	TGTGCCAGCAGACCGAGACAGTACCAAGAGACCCAGTACTTC	CASRPRQYQETQYF
TRBV3-1/TRBV3-2	15	TRBJ1-2	TRBD1	.	TGTGCCAGCAGCCAACCGGGACAGGGGGCTTGGGGCTACACCTTC	CASSQPGQGAWGYTF
TRBV3-1/TRBV3-2	14	TRBJ1-1	TRBD1	.	TGTGCCAGCAGCCAAGGGGAGGGGACAGGATCAGCTTTCTTT	CASSQGEGTGSAFF
TRBV2	15	TRBJ1-5	.	.	TGTGCCAGCTCGCAAGGTAGACAAAGTAAACAGCCCCAGCATTTT	CASSQGRQSKQPQHF
TRBV19	15	TRBJ2-3	.	.	TGTGCCAGTAGTACCCTGTATGGGATAGGGGATACGCAGTATTTT	CASSTLYGIGDTQYF